Sequencing of this TCR beta chain was carried out in a study of CD8+ T cells in alopecia areata. Study overall: Among treated patients, oral tofacitinib was administered at 5 to 10 mg twice daily. For 6 to 18 months, tofacitinib was taken, and 6 months off drug followed. Study findings and constraints: Clonality was higher in lesional than normal scalp, especially in alopecia totalis/universalis.

The sequencing template was cDNA reverse transcribed from extracted RNA. Repertoires were generated with immunoSEQ multiplex PCR, while TCRdb's copy carries only in-frame clones and drops some. The sample lists roughly 200,000 clones, roughly 60% occurring once. Individuals with alopecia areata gave both lesional scalp punch biopsies and peripheral blood for collection. Turning to this clone: Its antigen remains unidentified.

This sequence originates from a human donor with alopecia areata. Sequenced here: CD4+ T cells sorted from blood, sampled at week 0.

This CDR3 is CASSQDIRGEQFF. CDR3 in DNA: TGTGCCAGCAGCCAAGATATTCGGGGGGAGCAGTTCTTC. The rearrangement uses TRBV14 and TRBJ2-1, with D possibly being TRBD2 (6 bases). Germline CDR1 reads SGHDN; CDR2 reads FVKESK. The V gene lost 0 bases and the J gene lost 10 bases, with 10 bases spanning the gap. This CDR3 is built from 13 residues.